The entry below describes one T cell receptor (beta chain). Its antigen is undetermined. Profiling relied on immunoSEQ multiplex PCR, and the TCRdb table lists in-frame clones only, not all of them. The table shows roughly 120,000 clones, with 92% occurring only once. The entry originates in a study of siplizumab effects on memory and regulatory T cells. The study, taken as a whole, reports: Only a minority of proliferating CD4+ or CD8+ clones had an assignable naive or memory phenotype, with roughly 75-96% lacking one. It was never confirmed that proliferating Tregs from siplizumab cultures were suppressive.

The CDR3 extends over 14 amino acids. Germline-derived CDR1 and CDR2 are SGHDN and FVKESK. Trimming at V came to 4 bases and at J to 0 bases, leaving 3 bases not matched to a gene. This clonotype was sampled from a human donor in good health. V is TRBV14 and J is TRBJ2-7; 7 bases align to TRBD2. Source material: Tregs sorted from blood. The CDR3 DNA sequence: TGTGCCAGCAGCCGCGGACTAGGCTCCTACGAGCAGTACTTC. The encoded protein is CASSRGLGSYEQYF.